The rows below give T cell receptor beta chains drawn from one sample of a study of T cell repertoires in cytomegalovirus infection. TCRdb reanalysed the reads using MiXCR and keeps one entry per CDR3 protein. Among fewer than 350,000 distinct CDR3 sequences listed, roughly 28% were seen once. These receptors' targets are unknown. The sample consisted of cultured PBMCs, taken from culture after CMV antigen stimulation. These receptor sequences come from a human donor in good health (CMV status not recorded). Some clones in this sample may be carry-over from other donors' samples. Each CDR3 is given without its conserved first and last residue. Fields, in order: V gene, clone size, D gene, CDR3 protein. The D gene is left open where the match is weak. Expanded clones are given a class, and other clones once, few, many or no size at all.

V: TRBV18; size: .; D: .; CDR3: ASSFLGRTNEKLF
V: TRBV5-5; size: .; D: .; CDR3: ASRDETGANVLT
V: TRBV7-8; size: .; D: TRBD2; CDR3: ASSLLAGGAETQY
V: TRBV2; size: many; D: TRBD1; CDR3: ASRTGSTDTQY
V: TRBV10-3; size: .; D: .; CDR3: AISEPGSPKGGEQF
V: TRBV11-2; size: .; D: TRBD1; CDR3: ASRPGQGANKDEQY
V: TRBV25-1; size: few; D: .; CDR3: ASSELQGLGEQF
V: TRBV18; size: many; D: TRBD2; CDR3: ASSSYNLAGSTDTQY
V: TRBV7-2; size: many; D: .; CDR3: ASSTDFSGGETQY
V: TRBV6-2/TRBV6-3; size: few; D: TRBD2; CDR3: ASSYASGREQY
V: TRBV12-3/TRBV12-4; size: .; D: .; CDR3: ASSIRTGNTIY
V: TRBV7-9; size: .; D: TRBD2; CDR3: ASQGLAGYNEQF
V: TRBV10-1; size: .; D: TRBD1; CDR3: ASSLGGSGNTEAF
V: TRBV7-9; size: .; D: TRBD2; CDR3: ASITSVSTDTQY
V: TRBV5-1; size: .; D: .; CDR3: ASNTGDTQY
V: TRBV7-3; size: few; D: TRBD1; CDR3: ASSPTGQAIFAEAF
V: TRBV7-3; size: few; D: TRBD2; CDR3: ASSMGLAGGMNEQF
V: TRBV27; size: .; D: .; CDR3: ASSLRLASGYNEQF
V: TRBV11-2; size: few; D: .; CDR3: ASNPGGSYNSPLH
V: TRBV27; size: .; D: .; CDR3: ASSGSLGWGTEAF
V: TRBV4-2; size: .; D: TRBD2; CDR3: ASSQVHGLAGGNTGELF
V: TRBV19; size: few; D: .; CDR3: ATMDHEAF
V: TRBV7-2; size: many; D: TRBD2; CDR3: ALLSRGTSGSTATGELF
V: TRBV5-4; size: few; D: TRBD2; CDR3: ASSLAGGGTSTDTQY
V: TRBV5-1; size: few; D: .; CDR3: ASSWVRANTGELF
V: TRBV7-3; size: .; D: TRBD1; CDR3: ASSPTGQGATQY
V: TRBV7-9; size: .; D: .; CDR3: ASSLAEGVEAF
V: TRBV7-9; size: many; D: TRBD2; CDR3: ASSLVGREGQSRNEQF
V: TRBV11-3; size: .; D: TRBD1; CDR3: ASSLGAGTGAEAF
V: TRBV7-2; size: .; D: TRBD1; CDR3: ASSPADREDEQF
V: TRBV28; size: few; D: .; CDR3: ASSVTATNEKLF
V: TRBV5-1; size: .; D: TRBD2; CDR3: ASSQTWAGGPGEDEQF
V: TRBV6-1; size: .; D: .; CDR3: ASSWGFRRNNGQPQH
V: TRBV9; size: .; D: TRBD1; CDR3: ASSTGQALNTEAF
V: TRBV27; size: few; D: TRBD1; CDR3: ASTRTGGTDTQY
V: TRBV29-1; size: few; D: .; CDR3: SVGSDTQY
V: TRBV12-3/TRBV12-4; size: .; D: TRBD2; CDR3: ASSLALAASYNEQF
V: TRBV9; size: .; D: .; CDR3: ASSVVGQNTDTQY
V: TRBV7-7; size: few; D: TRBD2; CDR3: ASSLNPSGEETQY
V: TRBV7-6; size: .; D: .; CDR3: ASSRRQSGWNTGELF
V: TRBV5-3; size: .; D: .; CDR3: ASSILPGPSNEKLF
V: TRBV11-3; size: .; D: .; CDR3: ASGRAGESPIT
V: TRBV15; size: .; D: .; CDR3: ATSRDVWVNSSYEQY
V: TRBV5-1; size: few; D: .; CDR3: ASSLEGNKNTEAF
V: TRBV7-6; size: few; D: .; CDR3: ASSFPALPLYGYT